This T cell receptor beta chain comes out of a study of cytomegalovirus exposure and HLA in healthy donors. A note on this clone: Its target is not known.

General observations from the study: Donors belonging to an Asian-associated ancestry cluster reportedly showed fewer N-insertions in productive TCRs than the roughly 680-donor mean, according to what a later analysis found.

Deletions cut 7 bases from V and 2 bases from J, with 6 bases between. CDR3 length: 12 residues. Germline CDR1 reads MNHNS; CDR2 reads SASEGT. Amplification used 60 Vbeta primers and 13 Jbeta primers. Assay: immunoSEQ multiplex PCR; the TCRdb copy retains only in-frame clones and omits some. The sample shows roughly 200,000 clones, 79% of them seen only once. The rearrangement joins TRBV6-1 to TRBJ1-5, with unresolved D. The TCR comes from a girl aged 10 to 17 in good health and CMV-seropositive. Sequencing input: PBMCs. The CDR3 loop is CASMRGNQPQHF. The CDR3 DNA reads as TGTGCCAGCATGCGGGGCAATCAGCCCCAGCATTTT.